This paragraph covers one T cell receptor beta chain sequence. This sample is drawn from a study of Ad26.COV2.S vaccination and SARS-CoV-2 variants. Produced via immunoSEQ multiplex PCR; TCRdb's table is partial and in-frame only. The sample has some 290,000 clones; around 84% are singletons. This sample's treatment: roughly 19 received Ad26.COV2.S at low or high dose, single or two shots; several received placebo; per-sample allocation not given. The study sampled participants on day 63 after the first vaccine or placebo injection. The shot given was an Ad26 vector that makes Wuhan-strain SARS-CoV-2 spike. Sequenced material: peripheral blood, taken in a trial of Ad26.COV2.S vaccine versus placebo. The source is a person aged 18 to 65 who received the Ad26.COV2.S COVID-19 vaccine or a placebo.

The CDR3 bases are TGTGCCAGTAGTATAAAAGACAGGGGAAGCTACAATGAGCAGTTCTTC. This encodes CASSIKDRGSYNEQFF. The chain is built from TRBV19 and TRBJ2-1; 8 nucleotides agree with TRBD1. The CDR3 is 16 residues long. CDR1 and CDR2 (germline): LNHDA, SQIVND (reference sequence). J was trimmed by 3 bases and V by 2 bases; bases with no gene match: 6.